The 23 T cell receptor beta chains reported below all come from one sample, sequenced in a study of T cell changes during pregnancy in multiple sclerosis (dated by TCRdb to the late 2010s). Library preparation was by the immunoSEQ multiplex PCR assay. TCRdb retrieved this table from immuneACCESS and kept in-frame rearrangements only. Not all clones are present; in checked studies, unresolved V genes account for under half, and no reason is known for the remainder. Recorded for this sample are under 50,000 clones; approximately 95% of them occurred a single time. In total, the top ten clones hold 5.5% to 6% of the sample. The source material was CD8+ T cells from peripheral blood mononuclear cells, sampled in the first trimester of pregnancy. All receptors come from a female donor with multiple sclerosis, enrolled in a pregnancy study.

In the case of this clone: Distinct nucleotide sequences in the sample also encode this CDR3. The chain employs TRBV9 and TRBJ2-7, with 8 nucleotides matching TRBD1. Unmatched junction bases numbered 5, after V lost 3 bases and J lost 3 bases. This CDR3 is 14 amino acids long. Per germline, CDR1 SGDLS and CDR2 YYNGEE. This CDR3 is CASSAGTGGYEQYF. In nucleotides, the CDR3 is TGTGCCAGCAGCGCTGGGACAGGCGGCTACGAGCAGTACTTC.

As DNA, the CDR3 is TGTGCCAGTAGTATTAGCGGGGCTAGCACAGATACGCAGTATTTT. It codes for CASSISGASTDTQYF. The gene calls are TRBV19 and TRBJ2-3; 8 positions agree with TRBD2. This CDR3 has 15 amino acids. Germline V gene sequence: CDR1 LNHDA, CDR2 SQIVND (reference sequence). J was trimmed by 0 bases and V by 3 bases; bases with no gene match: 2.

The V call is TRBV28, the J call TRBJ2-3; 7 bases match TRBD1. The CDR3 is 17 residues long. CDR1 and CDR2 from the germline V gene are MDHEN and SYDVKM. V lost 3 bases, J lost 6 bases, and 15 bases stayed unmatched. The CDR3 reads CASSFITTGTVQDTQYF. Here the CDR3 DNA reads TGTGCCAGCAGTTTCATTACTACCGGGACAGTCCAGGATACGCAGTATTTT.

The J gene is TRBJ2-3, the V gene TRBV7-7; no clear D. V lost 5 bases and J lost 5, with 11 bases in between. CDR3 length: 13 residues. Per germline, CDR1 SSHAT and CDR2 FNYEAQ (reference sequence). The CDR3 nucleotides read TGTGCCAGCAGCCCAGATCGAGGAGATACGCAGTATTTT. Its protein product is CASSPDRGDTQYF.

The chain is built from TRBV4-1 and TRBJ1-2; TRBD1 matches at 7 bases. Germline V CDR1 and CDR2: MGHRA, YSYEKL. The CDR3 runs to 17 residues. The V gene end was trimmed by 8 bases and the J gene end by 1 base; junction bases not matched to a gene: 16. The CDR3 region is CASEATGEGLVNYGYTF. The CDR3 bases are TGCGCCAGCGAGGCAACAGGGGAAGGCCTAGTTAACTATGGCTACACCTTC.

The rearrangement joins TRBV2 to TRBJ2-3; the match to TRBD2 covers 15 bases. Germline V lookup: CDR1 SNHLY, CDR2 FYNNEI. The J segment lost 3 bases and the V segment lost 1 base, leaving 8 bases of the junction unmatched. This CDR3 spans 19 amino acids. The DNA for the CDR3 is TGTGCCAGCAGTGAAGGGACTAGCGGGAGGGCCAGGGGGACAGATACGCAGTATTTT. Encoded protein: CASSEGTSGRARGTDTQYF.

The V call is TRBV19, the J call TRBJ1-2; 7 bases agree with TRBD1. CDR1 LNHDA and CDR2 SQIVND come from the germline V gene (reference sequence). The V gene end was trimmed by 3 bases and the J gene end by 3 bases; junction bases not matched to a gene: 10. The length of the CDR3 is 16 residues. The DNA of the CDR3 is TGTGCCAGTAGTATTTTTTTTACCGGACAGGACTATGGCTACACCTTC. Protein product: CASSIFFTGQDYGYTF.

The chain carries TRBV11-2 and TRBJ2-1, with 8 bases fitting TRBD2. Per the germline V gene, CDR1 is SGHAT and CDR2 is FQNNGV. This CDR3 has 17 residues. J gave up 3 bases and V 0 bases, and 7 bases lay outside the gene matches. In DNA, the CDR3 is TGTGCCAGCAGCTTAGATCAAAGCGGGAGTAACTACAATGAGCAGTTCTTC. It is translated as CASSLDQSGSNYNEQFF.

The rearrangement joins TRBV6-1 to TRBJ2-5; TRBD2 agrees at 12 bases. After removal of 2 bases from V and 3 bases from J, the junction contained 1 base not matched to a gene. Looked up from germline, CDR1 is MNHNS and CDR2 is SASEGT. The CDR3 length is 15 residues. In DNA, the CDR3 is TGTGCCAGCAGTGAACTAGCGGGAGGGAAAGAGACCCAGTACTTC. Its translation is CASSELAGGKETQYF.

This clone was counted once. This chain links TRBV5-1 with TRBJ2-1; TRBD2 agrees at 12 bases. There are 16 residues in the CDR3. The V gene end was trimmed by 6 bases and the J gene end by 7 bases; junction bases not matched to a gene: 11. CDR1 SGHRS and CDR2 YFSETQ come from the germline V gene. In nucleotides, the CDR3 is TGCGCCAGCAAGACACTAGCGGGAGGTTTGGGGAATGAGCAGTTCTTC. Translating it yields CASKTLAGGLGNEQFF.

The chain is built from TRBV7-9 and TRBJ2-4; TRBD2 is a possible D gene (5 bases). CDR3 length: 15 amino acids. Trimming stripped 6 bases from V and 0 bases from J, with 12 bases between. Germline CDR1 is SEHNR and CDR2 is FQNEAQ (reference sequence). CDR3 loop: CASSHSELAKNIQYF. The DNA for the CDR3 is TGTGCCAGCAGTCATAGCGAATTAGCCAAAAACATTCAGTACTTC.

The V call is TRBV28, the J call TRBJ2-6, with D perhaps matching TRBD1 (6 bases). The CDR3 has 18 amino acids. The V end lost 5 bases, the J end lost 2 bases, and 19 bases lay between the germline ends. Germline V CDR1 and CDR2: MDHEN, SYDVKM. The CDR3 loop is CASSPGVPRGTGANVLTF. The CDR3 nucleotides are TGTGCCAGCAGTCCAGGGGTTCCGAGAGGAACTGGGGCCAACGTCCTGACTTTC.

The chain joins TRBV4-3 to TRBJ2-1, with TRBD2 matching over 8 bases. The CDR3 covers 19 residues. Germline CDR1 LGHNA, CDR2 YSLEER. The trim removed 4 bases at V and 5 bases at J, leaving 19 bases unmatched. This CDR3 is CASSPSLAGTTIRNNEQFF. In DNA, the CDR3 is TGCGCCAGCAGCCCTTCCTTAGCGGGAACGACTATTCGGAACAATGAGCAGTTCTTC.

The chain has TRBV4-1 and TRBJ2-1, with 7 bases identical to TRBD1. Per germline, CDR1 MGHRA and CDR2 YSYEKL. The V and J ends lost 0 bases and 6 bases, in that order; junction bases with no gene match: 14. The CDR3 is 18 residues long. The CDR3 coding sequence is TGCGCCAGCAGCCAAGATCCACCTCCACAGGGGTTGGGCAATGAGCAGTTCTTC. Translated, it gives CASSQDPPPQGLGNEQFF.

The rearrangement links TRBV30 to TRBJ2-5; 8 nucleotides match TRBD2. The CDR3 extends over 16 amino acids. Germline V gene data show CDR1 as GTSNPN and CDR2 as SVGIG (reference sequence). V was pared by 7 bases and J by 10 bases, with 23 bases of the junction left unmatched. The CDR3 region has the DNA TGTGCCTCCACCCCCTCCACTAGCGGCCTAACAGCGGGCCAGTACTTC. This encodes CASTPSTSGLTAGQYF.

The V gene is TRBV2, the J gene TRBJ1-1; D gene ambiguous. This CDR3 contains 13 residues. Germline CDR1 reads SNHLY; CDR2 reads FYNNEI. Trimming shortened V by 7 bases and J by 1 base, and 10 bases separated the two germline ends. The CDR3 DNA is TGTGCCAGCAAATTAGGGAGGAACACTGAAGCTTTCTTT. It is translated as CASKLGRNTEAFF. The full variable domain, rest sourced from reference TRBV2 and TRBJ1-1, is EPEVTQTPSHQVTQMGQEVILRCVPISNHLYFYWYRQILGQKVEFLVSFYNNEISEKSEIFDDQFSVERPDGSNFTLKIRSTKLEDSAMYFCASKLGRNTEAFFGQGTRLTVV.

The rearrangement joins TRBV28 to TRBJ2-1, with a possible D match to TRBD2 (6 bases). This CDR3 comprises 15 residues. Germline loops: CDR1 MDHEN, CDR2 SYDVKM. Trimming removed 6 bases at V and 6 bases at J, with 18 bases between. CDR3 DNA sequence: TGTGCCAGCAGAGGTCCGGGGAGGTTGCTCAATGAGCAGTTCTTC. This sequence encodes CASRGPGRLLNEQFF. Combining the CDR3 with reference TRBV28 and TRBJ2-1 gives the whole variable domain DVKVTQSSRYLVKRTGEKVFLECVQDMDHENMFWYRQDPGLGLRLIYFSYDVKMKEKGDIPEGYSVSREKKERFSLILESASTNQTSMYLCASRGPGRLLNEQFFGPGTRLTVL.

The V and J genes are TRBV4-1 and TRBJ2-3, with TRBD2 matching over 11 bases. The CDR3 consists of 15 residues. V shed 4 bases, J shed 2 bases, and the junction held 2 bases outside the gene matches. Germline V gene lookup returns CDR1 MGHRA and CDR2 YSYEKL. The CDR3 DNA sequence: TGCGCCAGCAGCCTACTAGCGGGAGCCACAGATACGCAGTATTTT. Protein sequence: CASSLLAGATDTQYF.

The CDR3 loop is CASTNRVGGHEQFF. The CDR3 DNA reads as TGTGCCAGTACTAACAGGGTAGGGGGTCATGAGCAGTTCTTC. The chain combines TRBV19 with TRBJ2-1; D is perhaps TRBD1 (6 bases). V was shortened by 7 bases and J by 8 bases, with 18 bases between the two germline ends. Germline values: CDR1 LNHDA, CDR2 SQIVND (reference sequence). The CDR3 spans 14 residues.

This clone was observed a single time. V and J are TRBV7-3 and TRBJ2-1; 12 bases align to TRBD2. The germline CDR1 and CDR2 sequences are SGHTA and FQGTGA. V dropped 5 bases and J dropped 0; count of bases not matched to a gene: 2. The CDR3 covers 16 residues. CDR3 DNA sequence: TGTGCCAGCAGCCTGGGACTAGCGGGCTCCTACAATGAGCAGTTCTTC. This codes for CASSLGLAGSYNEQFF.

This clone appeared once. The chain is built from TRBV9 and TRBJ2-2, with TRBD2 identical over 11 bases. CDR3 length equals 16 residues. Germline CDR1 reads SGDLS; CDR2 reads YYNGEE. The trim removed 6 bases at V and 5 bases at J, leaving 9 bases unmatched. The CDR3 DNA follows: TGTGCCAGCATGGGACGAACTAGCGGGGGTACCGGGGAGCTGTTTTTT. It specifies CASMGRTSGGTGELFF.

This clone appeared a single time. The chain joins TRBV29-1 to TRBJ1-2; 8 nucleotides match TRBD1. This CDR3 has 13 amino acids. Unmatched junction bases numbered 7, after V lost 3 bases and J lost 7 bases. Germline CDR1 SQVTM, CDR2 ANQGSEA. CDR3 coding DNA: TGCAGCGTTGAGGAGACAGGGGAATTTGGCTACACCTTC. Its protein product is CSVEETGEFGYTF. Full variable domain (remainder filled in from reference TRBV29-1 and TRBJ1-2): SAVISQKPSRDICQRGTSLTIQCQVDSQVTMMFWYRQQPGQSLTLIATANQGSEATYESGFVIDKFPISRPNLTFSTLTVSNMSPEDSSIYLCSVEETGEFGYTFGSGTRLTVV.

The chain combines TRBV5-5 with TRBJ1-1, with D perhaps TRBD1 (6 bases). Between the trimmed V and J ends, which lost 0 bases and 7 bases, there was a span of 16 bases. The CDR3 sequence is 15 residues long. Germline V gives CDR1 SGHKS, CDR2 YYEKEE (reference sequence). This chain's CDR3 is CASSLADRGAVEAFF. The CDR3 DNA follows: TGTGCCAGCAGCTTGGCCGACCGGGGGGCGGTTGAAGCTTTCTTT.